These 16 T cell receptor beta chains were all obtained from the same sample, sequenced in a study of blood T cell repertoires in COVID-19. The data were produced by immunoSEQ multiplex PCR, yet TCRdb's version contains in-frame clones alone and is incomplete. Of 300,000 to 450,000 clones listed, around 87% are singletons. Sequencing used PBMCs or T cells enriched from blood (not recorded which). Receptors were obtained from a man aged 25-45 years who had recovered from COVID-19.

The chain couples TRBV24-1 to TRBJ1-2; tentatively, D is TRBD1 (5 bases). The CDR3 sequence is 14 residues long. The germline gives CDR1 KGHDR, CDR2 SFDVKD. Trimming removed 4 bases from V and 2 bases from J, with 10 bases in between. In nucleotides, the CDR3 is TGTGCCACCAGTGACCCGGACACAAACTATGGCTACACCTTC. Its protein is CATSDPDTNYGYTF.

This clone occurred a few times. The rearrangement links TRBV2 to TRBJ2-3, with 11 bases fitting TRBD1. CDR1 and CDR2 from the germline V gene are SNHLY and FYNNEI. The CDR3 covers 16 residues. V trimming: 8 bases; J trimming: 3 bases; junction bases outside the gene matches: 10. The CDR3 sequence is CASWSSWDRGTDTQYF. The CDR3 coding sequence is TGTGCCAGCTGGTCGTCCTGGGACAGGGGGACAGATACGCAGTATTTT.

This chain joins TRBV19 and TRBJ1-1, with TRBD1 identical over 8 bases. CDR1 and CDR2 (germline): LNHDA, SQIVND (reference sequence). CDR3 length equals 14 residues. V lost 4 bases to trimming and J lost 5 bases; unmatched junction nucleotides: 6. The CDR3 nucleotides read TGTGCCAGTAGTACGACAGGGGTTGGGACTGAAGCTTTCTTT. Translation gives CASSTTGVGTEAFF.

This sequence joins TRBV4-1 and TRBJ2-1; TRBD2 matches at 9 bases. CDR3 length: 15 residues. In germline, CDR1 is MGHRA, CDR2 YSYEKL. V was pared by 6 bases and J by 7 bases, with 10 bases of the junction left unmatched. CDR3 DNA sequence: TGCGCCAGCAGACTGGGACTAGCCGGGATGAATGAGCAGTTCTTC. It encodes CASRLGLAGMNEQFF.

This clone was seen a few times. The chain uses TRBV19 and TRBJ1-4, with D perhaps matching TRBD1 (5 bases). Between the trimmed V and J ends, which lost 10 bases and 12 bases, there was a span of 15 bases. The CDR3 spans 11 residues. Germline V gene data show CDR1 as LNHDA and CDR2 as SQIVND (reference sequence). The CDR3 DNA is TGTGCCACCCTCGGGGGGGGAGAACTGTTTTTT. Translated: CATLGGGELFF. The entire variable domain, with the rest obtained from reference TRBV19 and TRBJ1-4, is as follows: DGGITQSPKYLFRKEGQNVTLSCEQNLNHDAMYWYRQDPGQGLRLIYYSQIVNDFQKGDIAEGYSVSREKKESFPLTVTSAQKNPTAFYLCATLGGGELFFGSGTQLSVL.

The V and J genes are TRBV7-9 and TRBJ2-1; D is perhaps TRBD2 (6 bases). There are 16 residues in the CDR3. Germline lookup yields CDR1 SEHNR and CDR2 FQNEAQ (reference sequence). The V and J ends lost 5 bases and 6 bases respectively, with 20 bases between them. DNA of the CDR3: TGTGCCAGCAGCCCCCCCGGGACGGGGGACCTCAATGAGCAGTTCTTC. This translates into CASSPPGTGDLNEQFF.

The V and J genes are TRBV3-1 (or the pseudogene TRBV3-2) and TRBJ1-1; D unresolved. Trimming removed 1 base at V and 3 bases at J, with 9 bases between. CDR3 size: 14 residues. CDR1 and CDR2 (germline): LGHDT, YNNKEL (reference sequence). CDR3 nucleotide sequence: TGTGCCAGCAGCCAAGCTCGAGGGTACACTGAAGCTTTCTTT. As protein: CASSQARGYTEAFF.

J is TRBJ2-1 and V is TRBV24-1; D is perhaps TRBD2 (5 bases). This CDR3 contains 15 residues. Germline loops: CDR1 KGHDR, CDR2 SFDVKD. V lost 2 bases and J lost 6, with 13 bases in between. CDR3 bases: TGTGCCACCAGTGATTCGCGGGCGCCCGGCAATGAGCAGTTCTTC. The encoded protein is CATSDSRAPGNEQFF.

This chain joins TRBV18 and TRBJ1-5, with D hard to call. Germline-derived CDR1 and CDR2 are KGHSH and LQKENI. The CDR3 contains 13 residues. Trimming pared 4 bases from V and 3 bases from J, leaving 7 bases between. CDR3 nucleotides: TGTGCCAGCTCACTCGACTCCAATCAGCCCCAGCATTTT. This codes for CASSLDSNQPQHF.

V usage is TRBV5-4 and J usage is TRBJ2-7, with 8 nucleotides matching TRBD1. The V gene end was trimmed by 0 bases and the J gene end by 3 bases; junction bases not matched to a gene: 5. CDR3 length: 15 residues. Germline values: CDR1 SGHNT, CDR2 YYREEE (reference sequence). CDR3 region: CASSLDWDRNYEQYF. The CDR3 DNA reads as TGTGCCAGCAGCTTGGATTGGGACAGGAACTACGAGCAGTACTTC.

The chain has TRBV4-1 and TRBJ2-7; 12 nucleotides line up with TRBD1. The CDR3 extends over 15 amino acids. Germline V CDR1 and CDR2: MGHRA, YSYEKL. J lost 5 bases, V lost 3 bases, and 5 bases had no gene match. The CDR3 loop is CASSHPGQGANEQYF. The DNA for the CDR3 is TGCGCCAGCAGCCATCCGGGACAGGGGGCTAACGAGCAGTACTTC.

The rearrangement joins TRBV4-1 to TRBJ2-3; D is possibly TRBD2 (5 bases). CDR3 length equals 17 residues. V lost 0 bases, J lost 2 bases, and 15 bases lay in between. The germline V gene encodes CDR1 MGHRA and CDR2 YSYEKL. The chain's CDR3 is CASSQDTVGSVTDTQYF. As DNA, the CDR3 is TGCGCCAGCAGCCAAGATACTGTAGGGAGCGTCACAGATACGCAGTATTTT.

J is TRBJ2-7 and V is TRBV20-1, with D perhaps TRBD2 (5 bases). Trimming shortened V by 3 bases and J by 2 bases, and 11 bases separated the two germline ends. The CDR3 spans 13 residues. The V gene's germline CDR1 is DFQATT and CDR2 SNEGSKA (reference sequence). CDR3 loop: CSASKTNAYEQYF. CDR3 DNA sequence: TGCAGTGCTAGTAAGACTAACGCCTACGAGCAGTACTTC.

This rearrangement joins TRBV6-4 to TRBJ2-3; D gene uncertain. Looked up from germline, CDR1 is MRHNA and CDR2 is SNTAGT. This CDR3 region has 14 residues. The ends were cut back, 2 bases at V and 2 bases at J, with 8 bases in the middle. The CDR3 coding sequence is TGTGCCAGCAGTGACCCGCAGAACACAGATACGCAGTATTTT. This translates into CASSDPQNTDTQYF.

This chain connects TRBV2 to TRBJ1-6, with a tentative D call TRBD1 (6 bases). This CDR3 comprises 14 residues. Germline V gives CDR1 SNHLY, CDR2 FYNNEI. With 4 bases removed from V and 7 bases from J, the gap between germline ends came to 11 bases. CDR3 nucleotide sequence: TGTGCCAGCAGTGCTCAGGGGCGAAATTCACCCCTCCACTTT. It specifies CASSAQGRNSPLHF.

V gene TRBV25-1 combines with J gene TRBJ1-6; 7 bases are shared with TRBD1. Germline CDR1 is MGHDK and CDR2 is SYGVNS. V shed 4 bases and J 9 bases; nucleotides not matched to a gene: 3. This CDR3 is built from 13 residues. The CDR3, as DNA: TGTGCCAGCAGTGGACAGGGTGCTTCACCCCTCCACTTT. Its protein is CASSGQGASPLHF. Supplemented by reference TRBV25-1 and TRBJ1-6, the full variable domain reads EADIYQTPRYLVIGTGKKITLECSQTMGHDKMYWYQQDPGMELHLIHYSYGVNSTEKGDLSSESTVSRIRTEHFPLTLESARPSHTSQYLCASSGQGASPLHFGNGTRLTVT.